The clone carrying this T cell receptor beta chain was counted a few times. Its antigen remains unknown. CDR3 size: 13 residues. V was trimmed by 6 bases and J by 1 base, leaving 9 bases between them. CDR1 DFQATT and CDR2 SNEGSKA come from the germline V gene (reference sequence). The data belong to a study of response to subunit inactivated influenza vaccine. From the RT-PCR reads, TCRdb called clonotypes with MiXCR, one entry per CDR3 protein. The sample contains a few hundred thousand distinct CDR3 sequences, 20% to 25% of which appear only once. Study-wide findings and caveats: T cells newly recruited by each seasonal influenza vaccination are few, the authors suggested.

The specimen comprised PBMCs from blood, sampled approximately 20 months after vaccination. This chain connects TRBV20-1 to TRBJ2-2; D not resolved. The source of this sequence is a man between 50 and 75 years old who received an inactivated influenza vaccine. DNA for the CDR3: TGCAGTGCCGGGCTGGTGAACACCGGGGAGCTGTTTTTT. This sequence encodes CSAGLVNTGELFF.